The 18 T cell receptor beta chains listed next were all sequenced from one sample in a study of cytomegalovirus exposure and HLA in healthy donors. Amplification used 60 Vbeta primers and 13 Jbeta primers. The repertoire was sequenced with immunoSEQ multiplex PCR; TCRdb's copy has only in-frame clones and lacks some. The table records over 110,000 clones, about 80% of them present only once. Material for sequencing was PBMCs. The receptors come from a female donor in good health and CMV-seronegative.

This chain links TRBV6-6 with TRBJ1-5; possible D gene TRBD1, 6 bases. V was clipped by 6 bases and J by 7 bases, with 19 bases between them. The CDR3 consists of 15 residues. Germline CDR1 reads MNHNY; CDR2 reads SVGAGI (reference sequence). The CDR3 DNA follows: TGTGCCAGCAGATCCGCATCAGGGGTCGGGCAGCCCCAGCATTTT. It is translated as CASRSASGVGQPQHF.

The chain has TRBV5-6 and TRBJ2-3, with 7 positions matching TRBD2. Germline V lookup: CDR1 SGHDT, CDR2 YYEEEE. V gave up 0 bases and J gave up 2 bases; unmatched junction bases: 6. The CDR3 has 16 amino acids. CDR3 sequence: CASSLGQRLATDTQYF. The CDR3 region has the DNA TGTGCCAGCAGCTTGGGCCAACGACTAGCCACAGATACGCAGTATTTT.

The chain has TRBV7-3 and TRBJ2-1; D is unresolved. The ends were cut back, 5 bases at V and 7 bases at J, with 9 bases in the middle. Germline CDR1 is SGHTA and CDR2 is FQGTGA. The CDR3 has 12 residues. The CDR3 loop is CASSPNRNEQFF. DNA of the CDR3: TGTGCCAGCAGCCCTAACCGGAATGAGCAGTTCTTC.

This CDR3 is CASSQDKGAGGYGYTF. The CDR3 nucleotides are TGTGCCAGCAGCCAAGATAAGGGGGCAGGCGGCTATGGCTACACCTTC. V usage is TRBV4-2 and J usage is TRBJ1-2; TRBD1 agrees at 7 bases. This CDR3 contains 16 residues. The V and J ends lost 0 bases and 4 bases, in that order; junction bases with no gene match: 8. Germline CDR1 and CDR2: LGHNA and YNFKEQ.

The gene calls are TRBV19 and TRBJ2-3; TRBD1 aligns across 12 bases. V gave up 8 bases and J gave up 6 bases; unmatched junction bases: 9. Germline-derived CDR1 and CDR2 are LNHDA and SQIVND (reference sequence). The CDR3 consists of 15 residues. This CDR3 is CASRAGQGAFDTQYF. In DNA, the CDR3 is TGTGCCAGTCGGGCGGGACAGGGGGCCTTTGATACGCAGTATTTT.

A few counts support this clone. The chain links TRBV2 to TRBJ2-7; D is possibly TRBD2 (5 bases). The ends were cut back, 2 bases at V and 2 bases at J, with 13 bases in the middle. The germline V gene has CDR1 SNHLY and CDR2 FYNNEI. This CDR3 has 15 amino acids. The CDR3 nucleotides are TGTGCCAGCAGTGAACAGGTCCTAGCCCCCTACGAGCAGTACTTC. This sequence encodes CASSEQVLAPYEQYF.

The V call is TRBV27, the J call TRBJ2-2; the match to TRBD1 covers 9 bases. The CDR3 is made up of 15 amino acids. The germline V gene has CDR1 MNHEY and CDR2 SMNVEV (reference sequence). Unmatched junction bases numbered 6, after V lost 6 bases and J lost 4 bases. CDR3 amino acids: CASRRQGGTTGELFF. DNA for the CDR3: TGTGCCAGCAGGAGACAGGGGGGAACCACCGGGGAGCTGTTTTTT.

This chain uses TRBV27 with TRBJ2-6; 8 positions match TRBD1. Germline CDR1 reads MNHEY; CDR2 reads SMNVEV (reference sequence). The CDR3 extends over 17 amino acids. The junction had 7 bases not matched to a gene; V was cut back by 2 bases and J by 4 bases. The CDR3, as DNA: TGTGCCAGCAGTTTAGCAGGGGGCTCCCGGGGGGCCAACGTCCTGACTTTC. Its translation: CASSLAGGSRGANVLTF.

This chain links TRBV11-2 with TRBJ1-2; weak D call: TRBD1 (5 bases). The CDR3 has 14 residues. The V gene lost 0 bases and the J gene lost 2 bases, with 7 bases spanning the gap. Germline assignment: CDR1 SGHAT and CDR2 FQNNGV. The CDR3 DNA is TGTGCCAGCAGCTTAGATGGGGGGAACTATGGCTACACCTTC. It translates to CASSLDGGNYGYTF. The full variable domain, rest sourced from reference TRBV11-2 and TRBJ1-2, is EAGVAQSPRYKIIEKRQSVAFWCNPISGHATLYWYQQILGQGPKLLIQFQNNGVVDDSQLPKDRFSAERLKGVDSTLKIQPAKLEDSAVYLCASSLDGGNYGYTFGSGTRLTVV.

This chain uses TRBV6-4 with TRBJ1-2; TRBD1 aligns across 9 bases. With V trimmed by 6 bases and J by 4 bases, 12 bases remained unmatched. The CDR3 has 16 amino acids. Germline CDR1 is MRHNA and CDR2 is SNTAGT. For the CDR3, the DNA is TGTGCCAGCAGAGCCTCCGGACAGGGGACAAGCTATGGCTACACCTTC. Residues: CASRASGQGTSYGYTF.

V usage is TRBV27 and J usage is TRBJ2-7, with D possibly being TRBD2 (6 bases). Trimming took off 9 bases at V and 4 bases at J, with 10 bases between the two ends. Germline V gene data show CDR1 as MNHEY and CDR2 as SMNVEV (reference sequence). The CDR3 contains 11 residues. CDR3 in amino acids: CARDYRYEQYF. The CDR3 DNA is TGTGCCAGGGACTACCGATACGAGCAGTACTTC.

This clone was seen a single time. The rearrangement joins TRBV10-2 to TRBJ2-1; D gene unclear. The CDR3 is 15 residues long. CDR1 WSHSY and CDR2 SAAADI come from the germline V gene. V gave up 4 bases and J gave up 4 bases, with 14 bases separating them. Here the CDR3 reads CASSAPRWYYNEQFF. CDR3 DNA: TGCGCCAGCAGTGCCCCCAGGTGGTATTACAATGAGCAGTTCTTC.

The gene calls are TRBV5-1 and TRBJ2-1, with TRBD1 identical over 7 bases. V lost 4 bases, J lost 9 bases, and 7 bases stayed unmatched. The CDR3 spans 13 residues. CDR1 is SGHRS, CDR2 YFSETQ, per germline. The DNA of the CDR3 is TGCGCCAGCAGCCACGACAGGGTATCTGAGCAGTTCTTC. Amino acid sequence: CASSHDRVSEQFF.

This sequence joins TRBV6-5 and TRBJ1-1; possible D gene TRBD1, 5 bases. Germline lookup yields CDR1 MNHEY and CDR2 SVGAGI. This CDR3 is built from 15 residues. Trimming stripped 6 bases from V and 5 bases from J, with 19 bases between. Here the CDR3 reads CASRKLRETITEAFF. CDR3 DNA: TGTGCCAGCAGGAAACTCAGGGAAACGATAACTGAAGCTTTCTTT.

This clone turned up a few times. This chain joins TRBV4-3 and TRBJ1-6; D perhaps matches TRBD1 (6 bases). V lost 1 base and J lost 9, with 13 bases in between. This CDR3 is 15 amino acids long. The germline CDR1 and CDR2 sequences are LGHNA and YSLEER. Here the CDR3 DNA reads TGCGCCAGCAGCCAAGGCAGGGGTATCGGTTCACCCCTCCACTTT. This codes for CASSQGRGIGSPLHF.

The chain employs TRBV19 and TRBJ1-2; weak D call: TRBD1 (6 bases). This CDR3 spans 14 amino acids. The V gene's germline CDR1 is LNHDA and CDR2 SQIVND (reference sequence). Trimming removed 3 bases at V and 2 bases at J, with 10 bases between. DNA for the CDR3: TGTGCCAGTAGTATCCGACAGGTGAACTATGGCTACACCTTC. Amino acids: CASSIRQVNYGYTF.

The gene calls are TRBV28 and TRBJ2-1; possible D gene TRBD1, 5 bases. The CDR3 contains 15 residues. Germline loops: CDR1 MDHEN, CDR2 SYDVKM. The V and J ends lost 0 bases and 4 bases respectively, with 10 bases between them. The CDR3 protein is CASSLWQGTYNEQFF. CDR3 nucleotides: TGTGCCAGCAGTTTATGGCAGGGAACATACAATGAGCAGTTCTTC.

The rearrangement links TRBV11-2 to TRBJ2-3; D gene unclear. Germline values: CDR1 SGHAT, CDR2 FQNNGV. This CDR3 is 14 amino acids long. V was pared by 5 bases and J by 0 bases, with 9 bases between. The CDR3 nucleotides read TGTGCCAGCAGCCTTGGGCCTAGCACAGATACGCAGTATTTT. Protein sequence: CASSLGPSTDTQYF.